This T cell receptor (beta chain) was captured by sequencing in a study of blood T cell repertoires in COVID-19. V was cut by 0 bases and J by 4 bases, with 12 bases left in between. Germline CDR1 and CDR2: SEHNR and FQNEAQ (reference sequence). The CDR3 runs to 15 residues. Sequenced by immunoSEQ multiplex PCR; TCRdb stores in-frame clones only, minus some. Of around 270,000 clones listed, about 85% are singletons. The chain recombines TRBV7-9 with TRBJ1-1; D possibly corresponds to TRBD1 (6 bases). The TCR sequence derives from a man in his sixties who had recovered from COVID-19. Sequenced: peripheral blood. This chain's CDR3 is CASSLAGGRLTEAFF. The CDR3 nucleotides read TGTGCCAGCAGCTTAGCCGGGGGGCGTCTCACTGAAGCTTTCTTT.